The clone carrying this TCR beta chain was picked up a small number of times. Its antigen remains unknown. The entry originates in a study of blood T cells in healthy people across ages. Overall study findings and caveats: Diversity was estimated from one million T cells, and these estimates were considered underestimates. Unsorted PBMC material precluded a definitive naive versus antigen-experienced comparison.

A second about 6 to 11 cycle PCR used barcoded and J-beta primers. Every sample gave at least 3 million paired-end reads containing CDR3. From the 5' RACE reads, TCRdb called clonotypes with MiXCR, one entry per CDR3 protein. The data contain about 1.8 million distinct CDR3 sequences, about 50% of them seen just once; the ten biggest clones take up 2.1%. The CDR3 sequence is 15 residues long. Germline V gives CDR1 SNHLY, CDR2 FYNNEI. Germline trimming cut 6 bases from V and 2 bases from J; bases unmatched to any gene: 7. Donors gave roughly 9.1 milliliters of peripheral blood apiece. This TCR derives from a woman in her thirties or forties in good health. V and J are TRBV2 and TRBJ2-3; 8 nucleotides match TRBD2. Sequenced material: blood. The CDR3 here is CASRKSGGATDTQYF. The CDR3 region has the DNA TGTGCCAGCAGGAAAAGCGGGGGAGCCACAGATACGCAGTATTTT.